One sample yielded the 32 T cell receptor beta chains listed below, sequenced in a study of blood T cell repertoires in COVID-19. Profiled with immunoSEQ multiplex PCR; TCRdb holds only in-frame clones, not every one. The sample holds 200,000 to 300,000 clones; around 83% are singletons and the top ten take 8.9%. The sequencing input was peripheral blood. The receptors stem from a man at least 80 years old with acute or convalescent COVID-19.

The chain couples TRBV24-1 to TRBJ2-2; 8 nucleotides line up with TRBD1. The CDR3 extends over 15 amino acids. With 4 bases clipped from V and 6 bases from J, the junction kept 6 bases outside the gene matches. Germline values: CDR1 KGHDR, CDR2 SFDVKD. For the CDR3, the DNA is TGTGCCACCAGTGAGTCGGGACAGGCCCCCGGGGAGCTGTTTTTT. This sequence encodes CATSESGQAPGELFF.

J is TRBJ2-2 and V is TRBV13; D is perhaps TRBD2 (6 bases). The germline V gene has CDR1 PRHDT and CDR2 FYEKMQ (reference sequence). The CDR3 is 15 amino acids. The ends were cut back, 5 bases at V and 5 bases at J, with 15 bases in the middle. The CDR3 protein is CASSQPGLATGELFF. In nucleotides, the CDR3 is TGTGCCAGCAGCCAACCGGGACTGGCAACCGGGGAGCTGTTTTTT.

CDR3 residues: CASSPGQGLVQPQHF. The CDR3 DNA follows: TGTGCCAGCAGCCCAGGACAGGGGTTGGTCCAGCCCCAGCATTTT. This chain joins TRBV7-2 and TRBJ1-5; 9 bases align to TRBD1. The CDR3 runs 15 residues. Germline V gene data show CDR1 as SGHTA and CDR2 as FQGNSA. The ends lost 5 bases at V and 7 bases at J; junction bases unmatched: 9.

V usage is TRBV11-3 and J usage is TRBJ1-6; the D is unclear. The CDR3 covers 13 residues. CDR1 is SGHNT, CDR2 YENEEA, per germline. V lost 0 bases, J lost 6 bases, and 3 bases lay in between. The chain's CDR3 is CASSLDSNSPLHF. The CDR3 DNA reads TGTGCCAGCAGCTTAGACAGTAATTCACCCCTCCACTTT.

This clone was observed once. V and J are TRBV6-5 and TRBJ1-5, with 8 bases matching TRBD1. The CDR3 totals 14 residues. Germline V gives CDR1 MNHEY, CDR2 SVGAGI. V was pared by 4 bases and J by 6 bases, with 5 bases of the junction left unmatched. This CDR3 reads CASSLGQGGQPQHF. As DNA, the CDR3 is TGTGCCAGCAGTTTAGGACAGGGCGGTCAGCCCCAGCATTTT.

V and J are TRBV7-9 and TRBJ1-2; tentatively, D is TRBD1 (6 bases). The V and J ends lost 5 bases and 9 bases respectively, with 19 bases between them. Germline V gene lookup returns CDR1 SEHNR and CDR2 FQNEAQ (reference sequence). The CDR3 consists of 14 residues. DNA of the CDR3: TGTGCCAGCAGCCAACAGGGCGCGCAAGGTAGCTACACCTTC. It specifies CASSQQGAQGSYTF.

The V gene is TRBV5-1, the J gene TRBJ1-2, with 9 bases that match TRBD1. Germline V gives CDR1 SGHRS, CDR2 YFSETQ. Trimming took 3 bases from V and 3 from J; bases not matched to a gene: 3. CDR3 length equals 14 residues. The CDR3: CASSSGTGYYGYTF. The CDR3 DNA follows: TGCGCCAGCAGCTCCGGGACAGGGTACTATGGCTACACCTTC.

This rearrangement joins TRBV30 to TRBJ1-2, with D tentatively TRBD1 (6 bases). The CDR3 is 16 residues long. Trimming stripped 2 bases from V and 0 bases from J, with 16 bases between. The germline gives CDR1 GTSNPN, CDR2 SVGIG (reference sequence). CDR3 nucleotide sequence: TGTGCCTGGAGTCTGGTGAGGGGGGGTCCTAACTATGGCTACACCTTC. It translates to CAWSLVRGGPNYGYTF.

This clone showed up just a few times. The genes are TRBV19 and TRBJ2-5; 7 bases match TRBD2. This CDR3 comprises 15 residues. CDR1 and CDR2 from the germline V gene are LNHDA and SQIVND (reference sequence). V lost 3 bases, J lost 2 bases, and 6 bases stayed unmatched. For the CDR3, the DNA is TGTGCCAGTAGTATTGGGGGGGGACTTCAAGAGACCCAGTACTTC. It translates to CASSIGGGLQETQYF.

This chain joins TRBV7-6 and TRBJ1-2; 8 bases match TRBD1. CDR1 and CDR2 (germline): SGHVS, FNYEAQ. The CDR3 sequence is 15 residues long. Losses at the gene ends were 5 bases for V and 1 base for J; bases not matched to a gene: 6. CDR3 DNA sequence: TGTGCCAGCAGCCCCGGGACAGGAATTAACTATGGCTACACCTTC. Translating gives CASSPGTGINYGYTF.

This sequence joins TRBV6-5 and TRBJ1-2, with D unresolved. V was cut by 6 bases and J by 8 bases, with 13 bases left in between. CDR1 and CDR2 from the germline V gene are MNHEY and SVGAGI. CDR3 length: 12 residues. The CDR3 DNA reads TGTGCCAGCAGACGGGAAAGCTCAGGCTACACCTTC. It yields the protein CASRRESSGYTF.

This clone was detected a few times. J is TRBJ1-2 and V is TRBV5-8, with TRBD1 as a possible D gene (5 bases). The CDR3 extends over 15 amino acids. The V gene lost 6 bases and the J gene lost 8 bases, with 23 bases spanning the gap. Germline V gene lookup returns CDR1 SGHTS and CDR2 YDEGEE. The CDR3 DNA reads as TGTGCCAGCAACTTCCTGCGGCAGGGCTTGATGGGCTACACCTTC. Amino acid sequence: CASNFLRQGLMGYTF.

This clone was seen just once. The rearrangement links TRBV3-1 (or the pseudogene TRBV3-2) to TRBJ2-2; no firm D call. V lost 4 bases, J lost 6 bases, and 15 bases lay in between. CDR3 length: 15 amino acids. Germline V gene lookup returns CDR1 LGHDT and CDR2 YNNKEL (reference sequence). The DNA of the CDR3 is TGTGCCAGCAGCCTCAGACTCGCCCTCCCCGGGGAGCTGTTTTTT. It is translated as CASSLRLALPGELFF.

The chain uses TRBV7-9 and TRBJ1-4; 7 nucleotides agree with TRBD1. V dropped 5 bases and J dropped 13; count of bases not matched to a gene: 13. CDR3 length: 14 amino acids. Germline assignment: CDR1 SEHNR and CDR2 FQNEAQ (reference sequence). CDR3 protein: CASSARGRDEVLFF. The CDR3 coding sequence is TGTGCCAGCAGCGCTAGGGGGCGCGACGAAGTACTGTTTTTT.

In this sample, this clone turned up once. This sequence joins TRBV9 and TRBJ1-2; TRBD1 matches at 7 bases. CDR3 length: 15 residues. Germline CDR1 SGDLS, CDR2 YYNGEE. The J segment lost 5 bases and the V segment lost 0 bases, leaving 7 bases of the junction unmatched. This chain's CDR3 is CASSVAPGTEYGYTF. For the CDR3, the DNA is TGTGCCAGCAGCGTAGCCCCCGGGACAGAGTATGGCTACACCTTC.

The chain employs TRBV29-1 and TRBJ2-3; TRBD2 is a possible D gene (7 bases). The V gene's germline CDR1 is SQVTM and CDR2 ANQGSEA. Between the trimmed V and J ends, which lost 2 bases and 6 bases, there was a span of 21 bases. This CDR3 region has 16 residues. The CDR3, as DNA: TGCAGCGTTGAACTACTTTTTCTGGAGGGGGGGGATACGCAGTATTTT. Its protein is CSVELLFLEGGDTQYF.

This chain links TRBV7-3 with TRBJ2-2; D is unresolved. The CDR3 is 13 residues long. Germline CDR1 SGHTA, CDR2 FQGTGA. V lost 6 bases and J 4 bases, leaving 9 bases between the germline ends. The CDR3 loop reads CASRGVGTGELFF. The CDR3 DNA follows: TGTGCCAGCAGGGGCGTTGGCACCGGGGAGCTGTTTTTT.

The CDR3 DNA is TGTGCCAGCAGTGATTCGACTGAGACCCAGTACTTC. Residues: CASSDSTETQYF. V gene TRBV2 combines with J gene TRBJ2-5; no firm D call. The CDR3 loop spans 12 amino acids. Germline CDR1 and CDR2: SNHLY and FYNNEI. Trimming removed 3 bases at V and 5 bases at J, with 7 bases between.

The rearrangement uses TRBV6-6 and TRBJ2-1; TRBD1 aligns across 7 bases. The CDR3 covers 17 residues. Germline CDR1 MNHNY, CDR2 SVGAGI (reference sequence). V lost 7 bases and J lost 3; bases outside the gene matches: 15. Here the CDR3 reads CASNRQGGRDFYNEQFF. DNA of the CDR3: TGTGCCAGCAATCGACAGGGTGGAAGAGATTTCTACAATGAGCAGTTCTTC.

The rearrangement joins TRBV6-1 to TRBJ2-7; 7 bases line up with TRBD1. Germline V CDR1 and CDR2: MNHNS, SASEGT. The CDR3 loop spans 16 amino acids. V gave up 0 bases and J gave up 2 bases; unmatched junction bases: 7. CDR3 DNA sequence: TGTGCCAGCAGTGAAGCGCACAGGGGACCCACCTACGAGCAGTACTTC. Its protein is CASSEAHRGPTYEQYF.

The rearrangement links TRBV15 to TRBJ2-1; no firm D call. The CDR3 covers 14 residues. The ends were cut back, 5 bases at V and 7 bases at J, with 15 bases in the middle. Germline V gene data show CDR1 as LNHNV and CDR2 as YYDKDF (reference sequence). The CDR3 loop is CATSFPERGNEQFF. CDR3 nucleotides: TGTGCCACCAGCTTCCCTGAGCGTGGAAATGAGCAGTTCTTC. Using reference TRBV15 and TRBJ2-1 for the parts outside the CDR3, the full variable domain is DAMVIQNPRYQVTQFGKPVTLSCSQTLNHNVMYWYQQKSSQAPKLLFHYYDKDFNNEADTPDNFQSRRPNTSFCFLDIRSPGLGDTAMYLCATSFPERGNEQFFGPGTRLTVL.

CDR3 amino acids: CASSQALGKMGGNFNNEQFF. DNA for the CDR3: TGTGCCAGCAGCCAAGCGTTAGGGAAGATGGGGGGGAACTTTAACAATGAGCAGTTCTTC. V gene TRBV3-1 (or the pseudogene TRBV3-2) combines with J gene TRBJ2-1; 7 bases fit TRBD2. The germline CDR1 and CDR2 sequences are LGHDT and YNNKEL (reference sequence). CDR3 length: 20 amino acids. Trimming at V came to 1 base and at J to 5 bases, leaving 20 bases not matched to a gene.

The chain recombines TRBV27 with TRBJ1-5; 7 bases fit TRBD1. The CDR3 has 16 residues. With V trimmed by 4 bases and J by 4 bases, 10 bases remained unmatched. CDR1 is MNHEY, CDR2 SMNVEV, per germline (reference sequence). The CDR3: CASSSGQVPRNQPQHF. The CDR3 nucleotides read TGTGCCAGCAGTTCTGGACAGGTACCTAGGAATCAGCCCCAGCATTTT.

In nucleotides, the CDR3 is TGCGCCAGCAGCCCTCCCGGGGCAGGGGAGATCAATGAGCAGTTCTTC. Translating gives CASSPPGAGEINEQFF. The chain combines TRBV5-1 with TRBJ2-1; possibly TRBD1 for D (6 bases). The V gene's germline CDR1 is SGHRS and CDR2 YFSETQ. The CDR3 consists of 16 residues. V shed 4 bases and J shed 6 bases, with 20 bases lying between them. Drawing the rest from reference TRBV5-1 and TRBJ2-1, the complete variable domain is KAGVTQTPRYLIKTRGQQVTLSCSPISGHRSVSWYQQTPGQGLQFLFEYFSETQRNKGNFPGRFSGRQFSNSRSEMNVSTLELGDSALYLCASSPPGAGEINEQFFGPGTRLTVL.

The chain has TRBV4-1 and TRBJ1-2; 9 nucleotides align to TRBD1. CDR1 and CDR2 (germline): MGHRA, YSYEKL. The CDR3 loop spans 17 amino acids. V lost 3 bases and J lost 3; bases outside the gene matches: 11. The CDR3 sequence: CASSQPGRDRAHYGYTF. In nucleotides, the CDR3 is TGCGCCAGCAGCCAGCCAGGCCGGGACAGGGCTCACTATGGCTACACCTTC.

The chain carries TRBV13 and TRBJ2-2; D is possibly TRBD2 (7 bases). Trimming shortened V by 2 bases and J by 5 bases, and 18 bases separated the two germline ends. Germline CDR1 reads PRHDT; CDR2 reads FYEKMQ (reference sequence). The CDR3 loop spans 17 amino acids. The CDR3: CASSLRGAYGRTGELFF. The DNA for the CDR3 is TGTGCCAGCAGCTTACGGGGGGCGTACGGGAGAACCGGGGAGCTGTTTTTT.

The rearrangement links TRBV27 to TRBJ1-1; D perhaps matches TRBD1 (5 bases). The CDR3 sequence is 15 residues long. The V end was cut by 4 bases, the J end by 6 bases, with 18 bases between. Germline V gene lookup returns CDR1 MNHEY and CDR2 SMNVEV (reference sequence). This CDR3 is CASSSAGQLLPEAFF. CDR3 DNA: TGTGCCAGCAGTTCCGCAGGGCAACTTCTCCCTGAAGCTTTCTTT.

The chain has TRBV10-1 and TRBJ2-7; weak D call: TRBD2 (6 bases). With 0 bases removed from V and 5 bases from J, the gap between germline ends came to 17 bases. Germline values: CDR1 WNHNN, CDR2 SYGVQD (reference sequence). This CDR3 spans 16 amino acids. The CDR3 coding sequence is TGCGCCAGCAGTGAGTCGGTCGGAGGGAGCCGGGACGAGCAGTACTTC. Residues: CASSESVGGSRDEQYF.

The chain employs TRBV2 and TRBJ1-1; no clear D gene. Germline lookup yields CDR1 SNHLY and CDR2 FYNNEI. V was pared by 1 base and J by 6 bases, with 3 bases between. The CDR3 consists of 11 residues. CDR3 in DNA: TGTGCCAGCAGTGAAGTCTCTGAAGCTTTCTTT. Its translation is CASSEVSEAFF.

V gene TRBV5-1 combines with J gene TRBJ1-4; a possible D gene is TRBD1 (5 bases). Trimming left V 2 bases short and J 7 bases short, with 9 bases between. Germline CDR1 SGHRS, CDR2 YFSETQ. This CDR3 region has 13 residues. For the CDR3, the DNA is TGCGCCAGCAGCTTCTGGGGCGGTGAAAAACTGTTTTTT. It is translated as CASSFWGGEKLFF.

DNA of the CDR3: TGTGCCAGCGTTGGGCGGCCGGGGAATGAGCAGTTCTTC. Its protein product is CASVGRPGNEQFF. The rearrangement joins TRBV6-5 to TRBJ2-1, with D maybe TRBD2 (5 bases). The CDR3 loop spans 13 amino acids. Germline V gene data show CDR1 as MNHEY and CDR2 as SVGAGI. Trimming removed 8 bases from V and 7 bases from J, with 15 bases in between.

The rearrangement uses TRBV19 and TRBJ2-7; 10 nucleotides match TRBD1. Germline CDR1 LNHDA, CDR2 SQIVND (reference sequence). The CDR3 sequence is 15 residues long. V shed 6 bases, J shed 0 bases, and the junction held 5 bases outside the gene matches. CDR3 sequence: CASRRGTGASYEQYF. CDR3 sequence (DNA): TGTGCCAGTAGGAGGGGGACAGGGGCCTCCTACGAGCAGTACTTC.